The 25 T cell receptor beta chains below all came from one sample that was sequenced in a study of cytomegalovirus exposure and HLA in healthy donors. It was with 60 Vbeta and 13 Jbeta primers that the PCR ran. The protocol was immunoSEQ multiplex PCR, while the TCRdb copy is restricted to in-frame clones and leaves out a portion. The sample has some 100,000 clones, around 76% seen once. Sequenced material: PBMCs. The receptors here all came from a woman aged 40 to 55 in good health and CMV-seropositive.

The sample holds a few counts of this clone. The chain combines TRBV6-1 with TRBJ2-3; the D gene is possibly TRBD1 (6 bases). The germline V gene has CDR1 MNHNS and CDR2 SASEGT. Trimming left V 0 bases short and J 5 bases short, with 12 bases between. This CDR3 contains 15 residues. The chain's CDR3 is CASSEAGGRGDTQYF. The CDR3 bases are TGTGCCAGCAGTGAAGCAGGCGGCAGGGGAGATACGCAGTATTTT.

This chain uses TRBV29-1 with TRBJ1-1; 8 bases map to TRBD1. With V trimmed by 4 bases and J by 3 bases, 7 bases remained unmatched. Germline CDR1 and CDR2: SQVTM and ANQGSEA. This CDR3 is 14 amino acids long. CDR3 in amino acids: CSVATGVRDTEAFF. The CDR3 region has the DNA TGCAGCGTTGCGACAGGGGTGCGAGACACTGAAGCTTTCTTT.

The DNA of the CDR3 is TGTGCCAGCAGCTTAGCTCCAGGGGGATTTGAGACCCAGTACTTC. The encoded protein is CASSLAPGGFETQYF. The genes are TRBV7-2 and TRBJ2-5, with 7 bases aligning to TRBD1. The J segment lost 5 bases and the V segment lost 0 bases, leaving 6 bases of the junction unmatched. The CDR3 totals 15 residues. Looked up from germline, CDR1 is SGHTA and CDR2 is FQGNSA.

The chain carries TRBV19 and TRBJ1-2, with a tentative D call TRBD1 (5 bases). The germline CDR1 and CDR2 sequences are LNHDA and SQIVND (reference sequence). V was trimmed by 1 base and J by 7 bases, leaving 19 bases between them. This CDR3 has 16 amino acids. The CDR3 region has the DNA TGTGCCAGTAGTATAGGGAGTCGGTCAGGGCTTGCTGGCTACACCTTC. Its protein is CASSIGSRSGLAGYTF. The whole variable domain, filled in from reference TRBV19 and TRBJ1-2, reads DGGITQSPKYLFRKEGQNVTLSCEQNLNHDAMYWYRQDPGQGLRLIYYSQIVNDFQKGDIAEGYSVSREKKESFPLTVTSAQKNPTAFYLCASSIGSRSGLAGYTFGSGTRLTVV.

CDR3 nucleotide sequence: TGTGCCAGCAGTGACTCGAGCTCCGGGGAGCTGTTTTTT. It specifies CASSDSSSGELFF. The rearrangement links TRBV6-4 to TRBJ2-2; D is unclear. This CDR3 comprises 13 residues. The germline V gene has CDR1 MRHNA and CDR2 SNTAGT. V was shortened by 0 bases and J by 6 bases, with 5 bases between the two germline ends.

The genes are TRBV5-4 and TRBJ1-1, with D perhaps matching TRBD1 (6 bases). The CDR3 is 19 residues long. Per germline, CDR1 SGHNT and CDR2 YYREEE (reference sequence). Trimming took off 0 bases at V and 5 bases at J, with 26 bases between the two ends. CDR3 amino acids: CASSLAEGGWSPWKTEAFF. The CDR3 DNA reads as TGTGCCAGCAGCTTGGCAGAAGGGGGATGGTCCCCCTGGAAGACTGAAGCTTTCTTT.

The chain is built from TRBV5-1 and TRBJ1-5; D is unresolved. Germline lookup yields CDR1 SGHRS and CDR2 YFSETQ. V lost 0 bases and J 5 bases, leaving 12 bases between the germline ends. This CDR3 is 15 amino acids long. CDR3 in amino acids: CASSLVGERDQPQHF. The CDR3, as DNA: TGCGCCAGCAGCTTGGTTGGGGAGAGGGATCAGCCCCAGCATTTT.

The chain joins TRBV10-3 to TRBJ2-1; TRBD2 aligns across 10 bases. Germline loops: CDR1 ENHRY, CDR2 SYGVKD. Unmatched junction bases numbered 12, after V lost 2 bases and J lost 8 bases. The CDR3 sequence is 17 residues long. The CDR3 coding sequence is TGTGCCATCAGTGAGAGCAGCGGGGGGGCCGGAAGCGATGAGCAGTTCTTC. Amino acids: CAISESSGGAGSDEQFF.

This clone was detected a few times. The chain joins TRBV9 to TRBJ1-2, with 8 bases identical to TRBD1. The germline gives CDR1 SGDLS, CDR2 YYNGEE. Trimming cost V 4 bases and J 3 bases; bases outside gene matches: 8. The CDR3 covers 15 residues. The CDR3: CASSINAGGDYGYTF. CDR3 bases: TGTGCCAGCAGCATAAATGCAGGGGGCGACTATGGCTACACCTTC.

This chain connects TRBV7-2 to TRBJ1-5; D is perhaps TRBD1 (5 bases). CDR1 SGHTA and CDR2 FQGNSA come from the germline V gene. V lost 5 bases and J lost 7, with 12 bases in between. The CDR3 extends over 13 amino acids. The CDR3 bases are TGTGCCAGCAGCGTAGACGGGGGACAGCCCCAGCATTTT. Protein product: CASSVDGGQPQHF. Full variable domain (remainder filled in from reference TRBV7-2 and TRBJ1-5): GAGVSQSPSNKVTEKGKDVELRCDPISGHTALYWYRQSLGQGLEFLIYFQGNSAPDKSGLPSDRFSAERTGGSVSTLTIQRTQQEDSAVYLCASSVDGGQPQHFGDGTRLSIL.

The chain combines TRBV7-8 with TRBJ1-1; D might be TRBD1 (5 bases). The CDR3 is made up of 13 amino acids. The V gene's germline CDR1 is SGHVS and CDR2 FQNEAQ. Trimming removed 2 bases at V and 5 bases at J, with 9 bases between. CDR3 in amino acids: CASSLFTGTEAFF. As DNA, the CDR3 is TGTGCCAGCAGCTTATTCACAGGAACTGAAGCTTTCTTT. Drawing the rest from reference TRBV7-8 and TRBJ1-1, the complete variable domain is GAGVSQSPRYKVAKRGQDVALRCDPISGHVSLFWYQQALGQGPEFLTYFQNEAQLDKSGLPSDRFFAERPEGSVSTLKIQRTQQEDSAVYLCASSLFTGTEAFFGQGTRLTVV.

The V and J genes are TRBV6-5 and TRBJ1-6; maybe TRBD1 (5 bases). From germline, CDR1 is MNHEY and CDR2 SVGAGI. This CDR3 spans 14 amino acids. V was trimmed by 3 bases and J by 7 bases, leaving 10 bases between them. CDR3 DNA sequence: TGTGCCAGCAGTTATATACGGGGGAATTCACCCCTCCACTTT. Translated, it gives CASSYIRGNSPLHF.

The gene calls are TRBV10-3 and TRBJ1-1; possibly TRBD1 for D (5 bases). V lost 2 bases and J 6 bases, leaving 19 bases between the germline ends. The CDR3 is 16 residues long. In germline, CDR1 is ENHRY, CDR2 SYGVKD. The DNA of the CDR3 is TGTGCCATCAGTGAGCCGGCCCCGGGGGGAGGCTCTGAAGCTTTCTTT. Its translation is CAISEPAPGGGSEAFF.

This clone was seen just once. The genes are TRBV30 and TRBJ1-2; unclear D gene. Trimming removed 2 bases at V and 2 bases at J, with 12 bases between. Germline CDR1 is GTSNPN and CDR2 is SVGIG (reference sequence). The CDR3 runs to 14 residues. CDR3 sequence reads: CAWSRRELNYGYTF. The CDR3 DNA reads as TGTGCCTGGAGTCGGCGGGAGTTAAACTATGGCTACACCTTC.

About this clone: Its ends do not fully match the called genes, so a read error is possible. The rearrangement joins TRBV7-9 to TRBJ1-6, with D possibly TRBD1 on 5 matching bases. CDR1 is SEHNR, CDR2 FQNEAQ, per germline (reference sequence). This CDR3 comprises 14 residues. The CDR3 reads CSSSSRERNSPLHF. CDR3 nucleotide sequence: TGTTCCAGCAGCTCCAGGGAAAGAAATTCACCCCTCCACTTT.

The chain carries TRBV7-8 and TRBJ2-5, with D maybe TRBD2 (6 bases). CDR3 size: 12 residues. Germline lookup yields CDR1 SGHVS and CDR2 FQNEAQ. V was trimmed by 3 bases and J by 7 bases, leaving 9 bases between them. The CDR3 is CASSFDSGTQYF. CDR3 sequence (DNA): TGTGCCAGCAGCTTCGATAGCGGGACCCAGTACTTC.

V is TRBV19 and J is TRBJ1-5; TRBD1 aligns across 7 bases. The J segment lost 4 bases and the V segment lost 6 bases, leaving 9 bases of the junction unmatched. The germline gives CDR1 LNHDA, CDR2 SQIVND (reference sequence). The CDR3 is 15 residues long. The chain's CDR3 is CASSPTRDSNQPQHF. The CDR3 DNA reads as TGTGCCAGTAGCCCTACCCGGGACAGTAATCAGCCCCAGCATTTT.

J is TRBJ1-2 and V is TRBV21-1; the DNA was not compared with TRBD1, the D call given in the table. TRBV21-1 is recorded as a pseudogene. The CDR3 length is 15 residues. The CDR3 reads CASSTLGQANYGYTF. CDR3 sequence (DNA): TGTGCCAGCAGCACACTGGGACAGGCCAACTATGGCTACACCTTC.

The chain carries TRBV5-4 and TRBJ1-4, with TRBD1 as a possible D gene (5 bases). Between the trimmed V and J ends, which lost 4 bases and 7 bases, there was a span of 17 bases. CDR1 and CDR2 from the germline V gene are SGHNT and YYREEE (reference sequence). CDR3 length equals 15 residues. CDR3 coding DNA: TGTGCCAGCAGCCCGGGGGGGTTAAGCGCTGAAAAACTGTTTTTT. It codes for CASSPGGLSAEKLFF. Full variable domain (outside the CDR3, taken from reference TRBV5-4 and TRBJ1-4): ETGVTQSPTHLIKTRGQQVTLRCSSQSGHNTVSWYQQALGQGPQFIFQYYREEENGRGNFPPRFSGLQFPNYSSELNVNALELDDSALYLCASSPGGLSAEKLFFGSGTQLSVL.

This clone was observed a handful of times. The J gene is TRBJ2-3, the V gene TRBV6-5, with D maybe TRBD2 (7 bases). This CDR3 has 14 amino acids. V lost 4 bases to trimming and J lost 6 bases, with 14 bases between them. The germline V gene has CDR1 MNHEY and CDR2 SVGAGI. CDR3 region: CASSFGGAGDTQYF. Here the CDR3 DNA reads TGTGCCAGCAGTTTTGGGGGGGCGGGGGATACGCAGTATTTT.

The chain recombines TRBV7-8 with TRBJ1-5; maybe TRBD1 (5 bases). The CDR3 runs to 17 residues. Germline values: CDR1 SGHVS, CDR2 FQNEAQ. The V end lost 1 base, the J end lost 2 bases, and 15 bases lay between the germline ends. Here the CDR3 DNA reads TGTGCCAGCAGCTTAGGATTCCAGGGCGAGGGCAATCAGCCCCAGCATTTT. Protein sequence: CASSLGFQGEGNQPQHF.

In this sample, this clone turned up once. The rearrangement links TRBV6-5 to TRBJ2-7; 9 bases align to TRBD1. There are 14 residues in the CDR3. Germline CDR1 is MNHEY and CDR2 is SVGAGI. Germline trimming cut 5 bases from V and 2 bases from J; bases unmatched to any gene: 4. DNA of the CDR3: TGTGCCAGCAGTAAGGGACAGGGAACCTACGAGCAGTACTTC. Amino acid sequence: CASSKGQGTYEQYF.

In this sample, this clone turned up once. The chain is built from TRBV19 and TRBJ1-1; D is unresolved. V gave up 1 base and J gave up 4 bases, with 10 bases separating them. Germline assignment: CDR1 LNHDA and CDR2 SQIVND (reference sequence). The CDR3 consists of 14 residues. Written as DNA, the CDR3 is TGTGCCAGTAGTATAGGCCGAGGGTTCACTGAAGCTTTCTTT. Translation: CASSIGRGFTEAFF.

V usage is TRBV15 and J usage is TRBJ1-3, with 10 bases identical to TRBD1. J was trimmed by 2 bases and V by 1 base; bases with no gene match: 2. The germline V gene has CDR1 LNHNV and CDR2 YYDKDF (reference sequence). The CDR3 covers 16 residues. CDR3 bases: TGTGCCACCAGCAGAGGTGGACAGGGGGCTGGAAACACCATATATTTT. Translating gives CATSRGGQGAGNTIYF.

The gene calls are TRBV10-3 and TRBJ2-2; 9 bases are a match to TRBD1. V shed 4 bases and J 3 bases; nucleotides not matched to a gene: 12. Germline V gene data show CDR1 as ENHRY and CDR2 as SYGVKD. This CDR3 contains 18 residues. The CDR3 sequence: CAISAGQGLSLDTGELFF. The CDR3 coding sequence is TGTGCCATCAGTGCGGGACAGGGTCTATCGTTGGACACCGGGGAGCTGTTTTTT.